This TCR beta chain came from a study of PD-1 blockade in classical Hodgkin lymphoma. Study results and limitations: TCR diversity rose significantly by C4D1 in CD4+ but not CD8+ cells. Repertoire differences have undefined causes, possibly disease activity or prior therapy.

Stated time point: cycle 4 day 1 (C4D1), after around six weeks of nivolumab. All the patients suffered relapse after autologous stem cell transplantation, and brentuximab vedotin exposure differed. There are 19 residues in the CDR3. The germline gives CDR1 MGHRA, CDR2 YSYEKL. Trimming cost V 2 bases and J 0 bases, with 17 bases left between them. There are a few counts of this clone. Its antigen is unidentified. Some clones are missing from TCRdb's copy, which holds only in-frame ones; the method was immunoSEQ multiplex PCR. The sample includes around 17,000 clones, around 65% seen only once; the top ten take less than 9.5%.

The rearrangement links TRBV4-1 to TRBJ2-6, with no clear D. The specimen comprised peripheral blood mononuclear cells (PBMCs), sampled before the fourth cycle of nivolumab. The receptor's source is a human donor with classical Hodgkin lymphoma. CDR3 coding DNA: TGCGCCAGCAGCCAACAGGCTATCTCCTTCGGCTCTGGGGCCAACGTCCTGACTTTC. Protein product: CASSQQAISFGSGANVLTF.